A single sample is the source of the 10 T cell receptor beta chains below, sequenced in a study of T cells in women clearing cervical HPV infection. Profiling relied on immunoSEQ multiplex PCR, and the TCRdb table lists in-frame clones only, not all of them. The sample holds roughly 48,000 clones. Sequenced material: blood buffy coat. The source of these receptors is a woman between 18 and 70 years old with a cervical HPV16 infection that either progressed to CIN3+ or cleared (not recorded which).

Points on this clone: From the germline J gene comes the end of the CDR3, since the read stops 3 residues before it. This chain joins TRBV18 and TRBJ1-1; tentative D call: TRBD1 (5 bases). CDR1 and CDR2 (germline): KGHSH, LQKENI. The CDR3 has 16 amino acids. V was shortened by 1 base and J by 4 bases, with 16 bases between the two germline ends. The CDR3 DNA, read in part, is TGTGCCAGCTCACCACTTCCCAGGGTAGACACCACTGAA. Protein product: CASSPLPRVDTTE. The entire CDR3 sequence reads CASSPLPRVDTTEAFF.

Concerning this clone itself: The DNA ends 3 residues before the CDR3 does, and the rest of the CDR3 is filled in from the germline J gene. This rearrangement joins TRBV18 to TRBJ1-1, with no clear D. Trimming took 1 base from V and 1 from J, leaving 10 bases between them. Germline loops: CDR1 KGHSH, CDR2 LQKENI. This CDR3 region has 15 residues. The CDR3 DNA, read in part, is TGTGCCAGCTCACCACTTGACAACGAGAACACTGAA. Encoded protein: CASSPLDNENTE. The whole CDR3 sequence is CASSPLDNENTEAFF.

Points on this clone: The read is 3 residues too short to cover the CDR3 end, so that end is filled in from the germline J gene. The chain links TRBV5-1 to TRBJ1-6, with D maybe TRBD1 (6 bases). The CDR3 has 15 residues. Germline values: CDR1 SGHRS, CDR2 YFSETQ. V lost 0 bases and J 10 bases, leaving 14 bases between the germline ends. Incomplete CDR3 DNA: TGCGCCAGCAGCTTGGTGGAACAGGGATTATCACCC. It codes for CASSLVEQGLSP. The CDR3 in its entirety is CASSLVEQGLSPLHF.

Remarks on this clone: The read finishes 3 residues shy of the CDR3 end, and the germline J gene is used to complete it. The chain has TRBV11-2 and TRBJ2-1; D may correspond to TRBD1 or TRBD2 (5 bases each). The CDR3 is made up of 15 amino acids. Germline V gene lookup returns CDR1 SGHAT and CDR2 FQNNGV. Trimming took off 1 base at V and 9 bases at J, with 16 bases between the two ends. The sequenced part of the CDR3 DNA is TGTGCCAGCAGCTTAGGGGCGAGGCGAGGGGTTGAG. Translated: CASSLGARRGVE. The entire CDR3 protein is CASSLGARRGVEQFF.

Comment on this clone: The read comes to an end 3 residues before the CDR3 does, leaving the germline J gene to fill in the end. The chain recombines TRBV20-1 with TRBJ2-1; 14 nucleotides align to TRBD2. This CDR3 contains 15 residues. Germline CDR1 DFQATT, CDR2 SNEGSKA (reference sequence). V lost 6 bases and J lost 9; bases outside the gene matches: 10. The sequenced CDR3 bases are TGCAGTGCAGTGGCACCGGGACTAGCGGGAGTTGAG. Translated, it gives CSAVAPGLAGVE. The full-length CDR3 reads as CSAVAPGLAGVEQFF.

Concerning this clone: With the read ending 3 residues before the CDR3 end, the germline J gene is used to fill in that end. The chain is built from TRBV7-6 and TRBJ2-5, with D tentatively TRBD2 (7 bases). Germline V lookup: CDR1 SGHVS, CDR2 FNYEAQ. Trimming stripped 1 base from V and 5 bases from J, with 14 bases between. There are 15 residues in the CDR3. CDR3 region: CASSLEAGEGETQYF. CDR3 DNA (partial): TGTGCCAGCAGCTTAGAGGCAGGGGAGGGGGAGACC.

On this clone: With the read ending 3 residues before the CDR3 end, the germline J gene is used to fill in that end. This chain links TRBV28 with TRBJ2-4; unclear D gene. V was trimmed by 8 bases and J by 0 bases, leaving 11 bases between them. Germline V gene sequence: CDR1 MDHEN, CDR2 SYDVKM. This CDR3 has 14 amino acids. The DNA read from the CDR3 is TGTGCCAGCGGGTCAGGCATAGCCAAAAACATT. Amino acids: CASGSGIAKNI. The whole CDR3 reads CASGSGIAKNIQYF.

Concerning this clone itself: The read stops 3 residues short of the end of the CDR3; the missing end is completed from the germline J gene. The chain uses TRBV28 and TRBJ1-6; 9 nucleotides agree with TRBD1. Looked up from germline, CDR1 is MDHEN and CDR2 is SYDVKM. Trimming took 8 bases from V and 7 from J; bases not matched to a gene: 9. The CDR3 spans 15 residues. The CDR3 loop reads CASRLPDRGNSPLHF. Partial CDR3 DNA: TGTGCCAGCCGCCTCCCGGACAGGGGAAATTCACCC.

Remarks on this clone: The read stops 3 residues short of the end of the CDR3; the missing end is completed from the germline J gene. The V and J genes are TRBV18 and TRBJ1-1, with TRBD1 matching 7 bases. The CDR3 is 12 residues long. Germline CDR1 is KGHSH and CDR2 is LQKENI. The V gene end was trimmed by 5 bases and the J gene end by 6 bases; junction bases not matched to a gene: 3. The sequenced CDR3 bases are TGTGCCAGCTCAACGACAGGGTCTGAA. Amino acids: CASSTTGSE. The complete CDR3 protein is CASSTTGSEAFF.

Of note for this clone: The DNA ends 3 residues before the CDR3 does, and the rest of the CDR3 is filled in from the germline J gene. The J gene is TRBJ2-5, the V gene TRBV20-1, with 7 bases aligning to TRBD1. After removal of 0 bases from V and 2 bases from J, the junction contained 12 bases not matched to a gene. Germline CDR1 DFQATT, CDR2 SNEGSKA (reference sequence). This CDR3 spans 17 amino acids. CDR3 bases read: TGCAGTGCTAGAGATCTCTGGGGACCACAGGGGCAAGAGACC. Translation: CSARDLWGPQGQET. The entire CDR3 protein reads CSARDLWGPQGQETQYF.